The rows below give T cell receptor beta chains drawn from one sample of a study of T cells in Graves' hyperthyroidism and ophthalmopathy. TCRdb fed the multiplex PCR reads into MiXCR, producing one record per CDR3 protein. The data contain some 490,000 distinct CDR3 sequences, about 22% of them seen just once; the ten biggest clones take up around 47%. Material: blood. These receptors all come from a woman in her 70s with Graves' ophthalmopathy. CDR3s include the opening cysteine and the closing phenylalanine or tryptophan. The D gene is left open where the match is weak. Clone size is shown for a subset of rows, as once, few, many or a class of expanded clone.

v_gene	j_gene	d_gene	len	abundance	CDR3nt	CDR3aa
TRBV2	TRBJ2-7	NA	13	many	TGTGCCAGCGGCCACGGGTTCTCCTACGAGCAGTACTTC	CASGHGFSYEQYF
TRBV28	TRBJ1-1	NA	14	many	TGTGCCAGCAGCCCAATGACAGCTCACGTTGAAGCTTTCTTT	CASSPMTAHVEAFF
TRBV12-3/TRBV12-4	TRBJ2-7	NA	14	NA	TGTGCCCCGGTGGCCCAGGGCTTCTCCTACGAGCAGTACTTC	CAPVAQGFSYEQYF
TRBV12-3/TRBV12-4	TRBJ2-1	TRBD2	16	NA	TGTGCCAGCAGTAACGGACTAGCAGGAGCATACAATGAGCAGTTCTTC	CASSNGLAGAYNEQFF
TRBV9	TRBJ2-2	TRBD1	14	few	TGTGCCAGCAGCGCAACAGGGGGCACCGGGGAGCTGTTTTTT	CASSATGGTGELFF
TRBV5-6	TRBJ2-1	TRBD1	14	few	TGTGCCAGCAGCGCCCGGGACAGGGGTAATGAGCAGTTCTTC	CASSARDRGNEQFF
TRBV28	TRBJ2-7	NA	14	NA	TGTGCCAGCAGTTATCGGGGGTTGGCCTACGAGCAGTACTTC	CASSYRGLAYEQYF
TRBV24-1	TRBJ1-5	NA	12	few	TGTGCCACCAGTGATTTGGTGGGGACCCAGCATTTT	CATSDLVGTQHF
TRBV27	TRBJ2-7	NA	14	NA	TGTGCCAGCAGTTTAAATGGAGGGCCGAGCGAGCAGTACTTC	CASSLNGGPSEQYF
TRBV27	TRBJ1-5	NA	14	many	TGTGCCAGCAGTTTAGTGGCCGGGGATCAGCCCCAGCATTTT	CASSLVAGDQPQHF
TRBV6-1	TRBJ2-7	TRBD2	18	many	TGTGCCAGCAGTTCCCACCCAGGACTAGCGGATACAACCTACGAGCAGTACTTC	CASSSHPGLADTTYEQYF
TRBV3-1	TRBJ1-2	NA	14	NA	TGTGCCAGCAGCCAAGCGGCCGTTAACTATGGCTACACCTTC	CASSQAAVNYGYTF
TRBV6-1	TRBJ2-4	NA	14	NA	TGTGCCACCCCCGAGGGACTTTCCAACAACATTCAGTACTTC	CATPEGLSNNIQYF